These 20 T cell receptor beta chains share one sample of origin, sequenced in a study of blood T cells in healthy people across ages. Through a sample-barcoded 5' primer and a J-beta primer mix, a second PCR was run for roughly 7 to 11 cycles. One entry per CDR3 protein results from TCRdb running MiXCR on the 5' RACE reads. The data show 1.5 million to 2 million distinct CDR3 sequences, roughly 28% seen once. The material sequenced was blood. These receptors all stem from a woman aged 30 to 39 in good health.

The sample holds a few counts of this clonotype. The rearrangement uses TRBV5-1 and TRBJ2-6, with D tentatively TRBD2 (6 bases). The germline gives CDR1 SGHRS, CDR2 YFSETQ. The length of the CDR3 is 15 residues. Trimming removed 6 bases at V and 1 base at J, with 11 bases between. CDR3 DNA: TGCGCCAGCAACCTCGGGGGTTCTGGGGCCAACGTCCTGACTTTC. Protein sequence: CASNLGGSGANVLTF.

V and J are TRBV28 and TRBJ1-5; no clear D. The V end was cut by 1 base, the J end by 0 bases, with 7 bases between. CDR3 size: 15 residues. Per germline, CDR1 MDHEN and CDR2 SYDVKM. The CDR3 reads CASSLSDISNQPQHF. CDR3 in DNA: TGTGCCAGCAGTTTATCAGACATTAGCAATCAGCCCCAGCATTTT.

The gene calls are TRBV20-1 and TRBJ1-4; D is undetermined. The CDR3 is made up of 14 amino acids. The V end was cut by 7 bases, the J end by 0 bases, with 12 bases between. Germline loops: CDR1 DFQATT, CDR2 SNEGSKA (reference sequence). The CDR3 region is CSVLDRATNEKLFF. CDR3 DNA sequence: TGCAGTGTTTTGGACCGTGCAACTAATGAAAAACTGTTTTTT.

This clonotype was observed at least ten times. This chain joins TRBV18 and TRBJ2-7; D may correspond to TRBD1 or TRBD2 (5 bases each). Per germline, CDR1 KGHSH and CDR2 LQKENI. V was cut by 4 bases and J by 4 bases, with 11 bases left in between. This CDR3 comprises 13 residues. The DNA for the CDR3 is TGTGCCAGCTCACGGGACGGATTATACGAGCAGTACTTC. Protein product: CASSRDGLYEQYF.

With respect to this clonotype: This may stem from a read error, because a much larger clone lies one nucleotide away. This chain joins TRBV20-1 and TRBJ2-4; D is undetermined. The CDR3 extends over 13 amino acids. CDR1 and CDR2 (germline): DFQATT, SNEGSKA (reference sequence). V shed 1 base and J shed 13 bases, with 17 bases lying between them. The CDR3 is CSARVGRYNEQYF. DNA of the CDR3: TGCAGTGCTAGAGTTGGACGGTACAATGAGCAGTACTTC.

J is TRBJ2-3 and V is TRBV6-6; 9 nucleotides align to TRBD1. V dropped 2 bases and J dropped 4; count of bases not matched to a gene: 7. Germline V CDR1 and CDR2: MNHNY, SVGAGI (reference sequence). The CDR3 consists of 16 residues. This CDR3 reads CASSYLTGGGADTQYF. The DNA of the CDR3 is TGTGCCAGCAGTTACCTCACAGGGGGCGGGGCAGATACGCAGTATTTT.

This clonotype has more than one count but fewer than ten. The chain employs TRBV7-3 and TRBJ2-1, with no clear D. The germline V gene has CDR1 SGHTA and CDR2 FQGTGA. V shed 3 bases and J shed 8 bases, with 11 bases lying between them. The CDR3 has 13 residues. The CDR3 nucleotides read TGTGCCAGCAGCTTGACCGATTGGGATGAGCAGTTCTTC. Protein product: CASSLTDWDEQFF.

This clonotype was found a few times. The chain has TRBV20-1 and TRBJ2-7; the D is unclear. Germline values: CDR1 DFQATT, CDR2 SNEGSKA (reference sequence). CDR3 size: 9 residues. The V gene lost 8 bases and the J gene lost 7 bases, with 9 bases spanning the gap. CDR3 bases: TGCAGTCTCAGGCCTGAGCAGTACTTC. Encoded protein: CSLRPEQYF.

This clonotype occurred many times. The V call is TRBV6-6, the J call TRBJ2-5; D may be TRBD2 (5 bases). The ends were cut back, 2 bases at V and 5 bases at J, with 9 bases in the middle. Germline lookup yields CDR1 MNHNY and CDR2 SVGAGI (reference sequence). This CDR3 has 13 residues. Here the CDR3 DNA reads TGTGCCAGCAGTTACCGTGGCGGGGAGACCCAGTACTTC. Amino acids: CASSYRGGETQYF.

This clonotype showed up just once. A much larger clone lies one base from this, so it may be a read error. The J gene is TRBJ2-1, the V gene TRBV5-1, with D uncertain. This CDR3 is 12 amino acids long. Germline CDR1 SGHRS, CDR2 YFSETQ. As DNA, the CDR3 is TGCGCCAGCGGCTTGGGGTTGGTTGAGCAGTTCTTC. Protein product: CASGLGLVEQFF.

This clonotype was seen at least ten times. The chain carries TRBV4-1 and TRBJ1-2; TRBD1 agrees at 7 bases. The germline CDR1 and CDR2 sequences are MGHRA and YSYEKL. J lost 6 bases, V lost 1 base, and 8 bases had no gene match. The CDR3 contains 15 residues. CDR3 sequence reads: CASSQGQGSRDGYTF. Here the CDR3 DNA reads TGCGCCAGCAGCCAAGGACAGGGTTCAAGGGATGGCTACACCTTC.

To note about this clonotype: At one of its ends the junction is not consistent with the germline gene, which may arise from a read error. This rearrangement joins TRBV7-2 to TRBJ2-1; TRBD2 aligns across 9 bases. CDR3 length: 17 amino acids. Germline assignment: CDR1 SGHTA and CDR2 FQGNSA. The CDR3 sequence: CASSQMQTSGSYNAQFF. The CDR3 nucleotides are TGTGCCAGCAGCCAGATGCAGACTAGCGGCTCCTACAATGCGCAGTTCTTC.

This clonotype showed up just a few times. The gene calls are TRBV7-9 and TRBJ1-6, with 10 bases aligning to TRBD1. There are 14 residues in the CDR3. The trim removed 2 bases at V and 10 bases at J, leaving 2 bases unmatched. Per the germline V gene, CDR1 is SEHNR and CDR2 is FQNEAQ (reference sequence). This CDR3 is CASSLRDRGSPLHF. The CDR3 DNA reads TGTGCCAGCAGCTTACGGGACAGGGGATCACCCCTCCACTTT. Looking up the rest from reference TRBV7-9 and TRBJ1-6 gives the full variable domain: DTGVSQNPRHKITKRGQNVTFRCDPISEHNRLYWYRQTLGQGPEFLTYFQNEAQLEKSRLLSDRFSAERPKGSFSTLEIQRTEQGDSAMYLCASSLRDRGSPLHFGNGTRLTVT.

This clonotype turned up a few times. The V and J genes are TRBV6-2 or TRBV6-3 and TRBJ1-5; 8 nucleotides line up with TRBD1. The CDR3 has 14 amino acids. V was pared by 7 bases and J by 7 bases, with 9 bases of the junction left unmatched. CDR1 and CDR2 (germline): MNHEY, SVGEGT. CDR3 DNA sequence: TGTGCCAGCACGGCCAGGGGGCCAGGGCAGCCCCAGCATTTT. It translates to CASTARGPGQPQHF.

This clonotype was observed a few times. Written as DNA, the CDR3 is TGCGCCAGCAGCCAAGTAGGGGACACCGGGGAGCTGTTTTTT. This encodes CASSQVGDTGELFF. V gene TRBV4-3 combines with J gene TRBJ2-2; D might be TRBD1 (5 bases). V gave up 1 base and J gave up 3 bases, with 6 bases separating them. CDR3 length: 14 residues. The germline V gene encodes CDR1 LGHNA and CDR2 YSLEER.

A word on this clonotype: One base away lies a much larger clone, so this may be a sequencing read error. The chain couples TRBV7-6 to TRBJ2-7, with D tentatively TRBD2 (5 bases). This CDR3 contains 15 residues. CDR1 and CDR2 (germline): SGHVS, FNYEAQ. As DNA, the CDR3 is TGTGCCAGCAGCCCTAGCAGCCTAGCAGACTACGGGCAGTACTTC. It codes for CASSPSSLADYGQYF.

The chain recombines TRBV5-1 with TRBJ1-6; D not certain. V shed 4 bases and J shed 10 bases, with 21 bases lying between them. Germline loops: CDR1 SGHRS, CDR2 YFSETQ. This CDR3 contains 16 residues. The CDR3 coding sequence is TGCGCCAGCAGCCTCGACCCGGACTCCGCGGGCTCACCCCTCCACTTT. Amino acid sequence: CASSLDPDSAGSPLHF. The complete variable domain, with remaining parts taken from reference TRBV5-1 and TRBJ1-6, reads KAGVTQTPRYLIKTRGQQVTLSCSPISGHRSVSWYQQTPGQGLQFLFEYFSETQRNKGNFPGRFSGRQFSNSRSEMNVSTLELGDSALYLCASSLDPDSAGSPLHFGNGTRLTVT.

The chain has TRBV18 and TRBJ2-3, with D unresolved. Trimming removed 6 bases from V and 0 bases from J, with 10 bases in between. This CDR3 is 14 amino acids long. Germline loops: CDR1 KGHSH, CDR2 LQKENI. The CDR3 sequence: CASSTRVSTDTQYF. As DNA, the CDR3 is TGTGCCAGCTCGACCCGGGTCAGCACAGATACGCAGTATTTT.

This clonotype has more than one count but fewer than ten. CDR3 sequence: CASCRGSGYEQYF. The CDR3 nucleotides are TGTGCCAGCTGTCGGGGCTCTGGCTACGAGCAGTACTTC. The chain is built from TRBV12-3 or TRBV12-4 and TRBJ2-7; D is possibly TRBD1 or TRBD2 (5 bases each). Trimming left V 8 bases short and J 3 bases short, with 14 bases between. The CDR3 has 13 amino acids.

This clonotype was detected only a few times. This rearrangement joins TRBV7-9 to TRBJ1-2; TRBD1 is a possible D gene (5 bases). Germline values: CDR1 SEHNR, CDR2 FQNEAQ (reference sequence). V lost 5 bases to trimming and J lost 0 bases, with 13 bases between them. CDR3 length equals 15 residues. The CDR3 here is CASSGTDSTNYGYTF. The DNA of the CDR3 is TGTGCCAGCAGCGGCACCGACAGCACTAACTATGGCTACACCTTC.